Listed below are T cell receptor beta chains from one sample, sequenced in a study of cytomegalovirus exposure and HLA in healthy donors. Data came from immunoSEQ multiplex PCR; TCRdb stores just in-frame clones and leaves some out. The sample has 100,000 to 150,000 clones. Sequenced: PBMCs. The receptors were gathered from a man aged 25-45 years in good health and CMV-seronegative. Both conserved end residues are part of each CDR3. The order of the fields is J gene, D gene, V gene, CDR3 DNA, CDR3 protein. A D gene is named only where the DNA matches it firmly.

TRBJ2-6 NA TRBV5-1 TGCGCCAGCAGCTTGGAGGGACTCTCTGGGGCCAACGTCCTGACTTTC CASSLEGLSGANVLTF
TRBJ1-5 NA TRBV27 TGTGCCAGCAGTACAGGGTTTAGGTTCAATCAGCCCCAGCATTTT CASSTGFRFNQPQHF
TRBJ2-1 TRBD1 TRBV7-9 TGTGCCAGCAGCCAACAGGGGGCCTATGAGCAGTTCTTC CASSQQGAYEQFF
TRBJ2-7 NA TRBV4-2 TGTGCCAGCAGCCAAGACGGGACTTACGAGCAGTACTTC CASSQDGTYEQYF
TRBJ1-1 NA TRBV5-5 TGTGCCAGCAGCTTCTTGACAGGCAACACTGAAGCTTTCTTT CASSFLTGNTEAFF
TRBJ2-1 NA TRBV2 TGTGCCAGCAGGCCCCGGGACATAGACAATGAGCAGTTCTTC CASRPRDIDNEQFF
TRBJ2-2 NA TRBV4-2 TGTGCCAGCAGCACCCTCGGGTCCGCGGATGATGGGGAGCTGTTTTTT CASSTLGSADDGELFF
TRBJ2-7 NA TRBV10-3 TGTGCCATCAGTGAGCCAGCGGGCGGACCCTACGAGCAGTACTTC CAISEPAGGPYEQYF
TRBJ1-1 TRBD1 TRBV5-1 TGCGCCAGCAGCCAAGGACAGGGATTGTGGACTGAAGCTTTCTTT CASSQGQGLWTEAFF
TRBJ2-1 NA TRBV30 TGTGCCTGGAGTGTGGGTCCGGGGGATGAGCAGTTCTTC CAWSVGPGDEQFF
TRBJ2-1 TRBD2 TRBV19 TGTGCCAGTAGTTCAACGACTAGCGGGAGCCCCAATGAGCAGTTCTTC CASSSTTSGSPNEQFF
TRBJ2-2 NA TRBV5-4 TGTGCCAGCAGCTTTGAACCGGGGGCGAACACCGGGGAGCTGTTTTTT CASSFEPGANTGELFF
TRBJ2-7 TRBD2 TRBV19 TGTGCCAGTAGTCCCTCTGCGGGAGGGGTCTACGAGCAGTACTTC CASSPSAGGVYEQYF
TRBJ2-7 TRBD1 TRBV4-2 TGTGCCAGCAGCCAAGAATGGGACAGAGAACCCTACGAGCAGTACTTC CASSQEWDREPYEQYF
TRBJ1-5 NA TRBV9 TGTGCCAGCAGCGCCTATCAGGGGAGCGTAAATCAGCCCCAGCATTTT CASSAYQGSVNQPQHF
TRBJ2-2 TRBD2 TRBV30 TGTGCCTGGAGCGACCCCGGGACTAGCACCGGGGAGCTGTTTTTT CAWSDPGTSTGELFF
TRBJ1-2 TRBD1 TRBV19 TGTGCCAGTAGGTCTGAGGGGGCTGGTGGCTACACCTTC CASRSEGAGGYTF
TRBJ2-5 TRBD1 TRBV6-5 TGTGCCACCTCCGGGACAGCGCAAGAGACCCAGTACTTC CATSGTAQETQYF
TRBJ1-2 TRBD1 TRBV7-9 TGTGCCAGCAGCTTAGGGACAGGGTCTCGTGGCTACACCTTC CASSLGTGSRGYTF
TRBJ1-2 NA TRBV5-4 TGTGCCAGCAGCTTGAAACTTGACAGTACCTATGGCTACACCTTC CASSLKLDSTYGYTF
TRBJ1-5 TRBD1 TRBV19 TGTGCCAGTAGTATAGAGGGACAGGGCCGGCAGCCCCAGCATTTT CASSIEGQGRQPQHF
TRBJ1-4 TRBD1 TRBV15 TGTGCCACCAGCGAAGGGACAGCCTCTAATGAAAAACTGTTTTTT CATSEGTASNEKLFF
TRBJ2-7 TRBD1 TRBV6-6 TGTGCCAGCAGTTACTCGGCAGGGGGCAACGAGCAGTACTTC CASSYSAGGNEQYF
TRBJ1-1 NA TRBV28 TGTGCCCGCAGTCCCATGACCTCCTACAGGGTCGGTGATGAAGCTTTCTTT CARSPMTSYRVGDEAFF
TRBJ2-7 TRBD1 TRBV7-2 TGTGCCAGCAGCTTGACTTTCCGGGACAGAGGCTACGAGCAGTACTTC CASSLTFRDRGYEQYF
TRBJ2-6 TRBD2 TRBV11-3 TGTGCCAGCAGCCGGGGACTAGCGGGTGTCTCTGGGGCCAACGTCCTGACTTTC CASSRGLAGVSGANVLTF
TRBJ2-5 TRBD2 TRBV4-2 TGTGCCAGCAGCCCTTTAGCGGGAGGAGGAGAGACCCAGTACTTC CASSPLAGGGETQYF
TRBJ1-1 NA TRBV6-5 TGTGCCAGCAGTACCGGGACACGAGCTTTCTTT CASSTGTRAFF
TRBJ1-4 TRBD1 TRBV30 TGTGCCTGGGGGTGGGGGACAGGGGGCGAGGAACTGTTTTTT CAWGWGTGGEELFF